This record concerns one T cell receptor (beta chain) sequence. What it recognizes is unknown. The table came from immunoSEQ multiplex PCR; TCRdb's copy has only in-frame clones and leaves some out. The repertoire holds around 15,000 clones, 80% to 90% seen once, with roughly 21% in the top ten. These data are taken from a study of T cells in localized non-small cell lung cancer. Study observations and caveats: Analysis by sequencing included only one tumor region, so heterogeneity remains possible.

The TCR originated in a male donor older than 55 with stage I lung adenocarcinoma. Here the sequenced sample was peripheral blood, taken before any cancer treatment.

The DNA of the CDR3 is TGTGCCAGCAGTTACAACATCGGCGAAAAACTGTTTTTT. It yields the protein CASSYNIGEKLFF. This chain joins TRBV6-6 and TRBJ1-4; D is ambiguous. The V end was cut by 2 bases, the J end by 8 bases, with 9 bases between. Germline CDR1 and CDR2: MNHNY and SVGAGI (reference sequence). This CDR3 is built from 13 residues.